This T cell receptor beta chain originates from a study of blood T cell repertoires in COVID-19. At the level of the study: Material from acute and convalescent COVID-19 was sourced from the United States, Italy and Spain.

CDR3 size: 15 residues. The V gene's germline CDR1 is MGHRA and CDR2 YSYEKL. Trimming removed 3 bases at V and 9 bases at J, with 18 bases between. In the original workflow: Amplification with reference gene primers provided the estimates of nucleated cell counts. Generated by immunoSEQ multiplex PCR, the TCRdb table keeps only in-frame clones and is missing some. That table gives V, J and clone size, and the DNA gave D and trimming. Here the sample spans a few hundred thousand clones, roughly 86% being singletons. Sequencing was done on a sample of peripheral blood. The clonotype was recovered from a man aged 40-49 years who had recovered from COVID-19. The chain is built from TRBV4-1 and TRBJ2-1, with a tentative D call TRBD1 (6 bases). CDR3 region: CASSQHVTRGSEQFF. The DNA for the CDR3 is TGCGCCAGCAGCCAGCATGTAACCAGGGGCAGTGAGCAGTTCTTC.